The 8 T cell receptor beta chains in this list originate from one sample, sequenced in a study of CXCR3-negative and CXCR3-positive naive CD8 T cells (dated by TCRdb to the late 2010s). Results and caveats for the whole study, not just this receptor: TRB CDR3s from CXCR3-positive naive cells showed higher hydrophobicity (lower Kidera factor 4), lower energy, and higher strength and volume indices than CXCR3-negative naive cells.

Sequencing relied on a NextSeq 550. The Human TCR Profiling Kit (MiLaboratory) was used to make UMI-labeled 5' RACE TRB cDNA libraries. Once TCRdb had reprocessed the reads, it stored one entry per CDR3 protein sequence and supplied no DNA. The sample's own table lists around 140,000 distinct CDR3 sequences. The top ten hold around 0.37% of the sample. For these receptors, no antigen is known. The specimen was naive CXCR3+ CD8+ T cells from blood. The cell subset or site label, as the study defines it: CD45RO-CCR7+CD27+CD95- naive CD8+ T cells expressing CXCR3 (TNR3+). Every receptor here comes from a human donor in good health. Some clones in this sample may be carry-over from other donors' samples.

This sequence joins TRBV4-1 and TRBJ2-1; TCRdb reports TRBD2, a call that lacks DNA to check it against. The CDR3 spans 15 residues. Germline assignment: CDR1 MGHRA and CDR2 YSYEKL. CDR3 amino acids: CASSPTSGSYNEQFF.

The chain combines TRBV23-1 with TRBJ2-7; the D gene TCRdb calls, TRBD1, cannot be checked with no DNA. TRBV23-1 is sorted into the ORF group, with uncertain function. CDR3 length: 14 amino acids. This CDR3 is CASSQWDRDYEQYF.

This chain connects TRBV4-3 to TRBJ2-3; without DNA, the TCRdb call of TRBD1 cannot be checked. The CDR3 extends over 16 amino acids. Germline assignment: CDR1 LGHNA and CDR2 YSLEER. The CDR3 loop is CASSQAHQGEDDTQYF.

The chain uses TRBV7-2 and TRBJ2-5; TCRdb proposes TRBD1, but this gene call is untestable without DNA. The CDR3 spans 19 residues. Looked up from germline, CDR1 is SGHTA and CDR2 is FQGNSA. The CDR3 loop is CASSLASPGQGGVQETQYF.

The chain is built from TRBV29-1 and TRBJ2-5; the D gene TCRdb calls, TRBD2, cannot be checked with no DNA. Germline V lookup: CDR1 SQVTM, CDR2 ANQGSEA. The CDR3 runs to 13 residues. CDR3 amino acids: CSVESLEGETQYF.

The chain recombines TRBV3-1 with TRBJ1-1; lacking DNA, the TRBD1 call made by TCRdb goes unchecked. CDR1 LGHDT and CDR2 YNNKEL come from the germline V gene (reference sequence). This CDR3 region has 16 residues. CDR3 sequence reads: CASSQEGLRQGTEAFF.

The chain combines TRBV20-1 with TRBJ2-7. Germline CDR1 and CDR2: DFQATT and SNEGSKA (reference sequence). This CDR3 has 15 amino acids. CDR3 sequence reads: CSARDLLQVRYEQYF.

The chain links TRBV12-3 or TRBV12-4 to TRBJ2-5. The CDR3 is 14 amino acids. The chain's CDR3 is CASSLFEHQETQYF.